This entry lists 10 T cell receptor beta chains sequenced from one sample in a study of T cells in localized non-small cell lung cancer. TCRdb's table, derived via immunoSEQ multiplex PCR, lists solely in-frame clones and lacks some. The sample lists about 82,000 clones, about 78% occurring once. This specimen consisted of PBMCs, obtained before any cancer treatment. The receptors come from a man between 40 and 70 years old with stage II squamous cell lung carcinoma.

This sequence joins TRBV27 and TRBJ2-1, with TRBD2 matching 12 bases. Germline V gene data show CDR1 as MNHEY and CDR2 as SMNVEV (reference sequence). The CDR3 is made up of 15 amino acids. The junction had 4 bases not matched to a gene; V was cut back by 5 bases and J by 5 bases. The CDR3 here is CASSPTSGGDNEQFF. DNA for the CDR3: TGTGCCAGCAGTCCGACTAGCGGGGGAGACAATGAGCAGTTCTTC.

This clone has only one observation. The chain employs TRBV11-2 and TRBJ1-5; D gene ambiguous. The CDR3 loop spans 18 amino acids. CDR1 is SGHAT and CDR2 is FQNNGV in the germline V gene. V was trimmed by 4 bases and J by 1 base, leaving 20 bases between them. The CDR3 reads CASSSYPEKSVSNQPQHF. The CDR3 region has the DNA TGTGCCAGCAGCTCCTACCCCGAGAAGTCTGTAAGCAATCAGCCCCAGCATTTT. Full variable domain (outside the CDR3, taken from reference TRBV11-2 and TRBJ1-5): EAGVAQSPRYKIIEKRQSVAFWCNPISGHATLYWYQQILGQGPKLLIQFQNNGVVDDSQLPKDRFSAERLKGVDSTLKIQPAKLEDSAVYLCASSSYPEKSVSNQPQHFGDGTRLSIL.

V and J are TRBV6-1 and TRBJ2-1; TRBD2 matches at 11 bases. Germline V gene lookup returns CDR1 MNHNS and CDR2 SASEGT. The CDR3 covers 14 residues. Unmatched junction bases numbered 8, after V lost 11 bases and J lost 5 bases. CDR3 sequence (DNA): TGTGCCCTCAGGAGACTAGCGGGACACAATGAGCAGTTCTTC. Amino acids: CALRRLAGHNEQFF.

The chain has TRBV6-1 and TRBJ2-7; D unclear. This CDR3 is 13 amino acids long. CDR1 and CDR2 (germline): MNHNS, SASEGT. The V gene lost 6 bases and the J gene lost 6 bases, with 15 bases spanning the gap. In DNA form, the CDR3 reads TGTGCCAGCAGCACAGACCCCTCTCTCGAGCAGTACTTC. Its translation is CASSTDPSLEQYF.

This clone turned up a few times. This chain links TRBV18 with TRBJ1-4, with D uncertain. V was pared by 1 base and J by 11 bases, with 17 bases between. CDR1 and CDR2 from the germline V gene are KGHSH and LQKENI. This CDR3 spans 15 amino acids. The CDR3 sequence is CASSPRLTEERKLFF. The CDR3 DNA reads TGTGCCAGCTCACCACGTCTAACGGAAGAGAGGAAACTGTTTTTT. Full variable domain (missing parts from reference TRBV18 and TRBJ1-4): NAGVMQNPRHLVRRRGQEARLRCSPMKGHSHVYWYRQLPEEGLKFMVYLQKENIIDESGMPKERFSAEFPKEGPSILRIQQVVRGDSAAYFCASSPRLTEERKLFFGSGTQLSVL.

V gene TRBV7-2 combines with J gene TRBJ2-3, with 9 bases aligning to TRBD1. There are 15 residues in the CDR3. Trimming removed 6 bases from V and 2 bases from J; junction bases left unmatched: 6. Germline values: CDR1 SGHTA, CDR2 FQGNSA. In DNA, the CDR3 is TGTGCCAGCAGGCCGGGACAGGGTCACACAGATACGCAGTATTTT. Protein sequence: CASRPGQGHTDTQYF.

The chain carries TRBV6-1 and TRBJ2-7; 9 nucleotides line up with TRBD2. Germline CDR1 reads MNHNS; CDR2 reads SASEGT. Unmatched junction bases numbered 4, after V lost 4 bases and J lost 9 bases. CDR3 length: 12 residues. The DNA of the CDR3 is TGTGCCAGCAGTGGCGGGGGGGGAGGGCAGTACTTC. Translation gives CASSGGGGGQYF.

V gene TRBV27 combines with J gene TRBJ1-5, with D uncertain. Trimming pared 2 bases from V and 4 bases from J, leaving 6 bases between. Germline-derived CDR1 and CDR2 are MNHEY and SMNVEV (reference sequence). This CDR3 region has 13 residues. In DNA form, the CDR3 reads TGTGCCAGCAGTTTAGGAGAAAATCAGCCCCAGCATTTT. This encodes CASSLGENQPQHF.

CDR3 sequence: CASRAGTSGSNEQFF. In DNA form, the CDR3 reads TGCGCCAGCAGGGCCGGGACTAGCGGGAGCAATGAGCAGTTCTTC. The chain carries TRBV5-1 and TRBJ2-1; 14 positions agree with TRBD2. The CDR3 has 15 amino acids. Germline CDR1 SGHRS, CDR2 YFSETQ. The ends lost 5 bases at V and 6 bases at J; junction bases unmatched: 4.

This chain's CDR3 is CASSQRLAGGPNEQFF. CDR3 DNA: TGCGCCAGCAGCCAACGACTAGCGGGAGGGCCCAATGAGCAGTTCTTC. This chain connects TRBV4-1 to TRBJ2-1; the match to TRBD2 covers 14 bases. CDR3 length: 16 residues. Trimming removed 2 bases from V and 6 bases from J; junction bases left unmatched: 3. Germline-derived CDR1 and CDR2 are MGHRA and YSYEKL.